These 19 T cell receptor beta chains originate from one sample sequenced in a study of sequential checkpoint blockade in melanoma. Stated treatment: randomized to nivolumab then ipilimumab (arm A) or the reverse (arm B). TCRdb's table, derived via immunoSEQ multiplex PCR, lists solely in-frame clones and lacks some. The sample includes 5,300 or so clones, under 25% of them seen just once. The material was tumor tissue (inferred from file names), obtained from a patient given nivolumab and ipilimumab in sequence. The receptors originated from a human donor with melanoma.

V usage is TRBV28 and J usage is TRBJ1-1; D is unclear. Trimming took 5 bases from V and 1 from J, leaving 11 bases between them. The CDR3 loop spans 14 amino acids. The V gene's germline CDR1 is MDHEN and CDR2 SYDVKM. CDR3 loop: CASSPDIQNTEAFF. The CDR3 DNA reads TGTGCCAGCAGTCCCGATATACAGAACACTGAAGCTTTCTTT.

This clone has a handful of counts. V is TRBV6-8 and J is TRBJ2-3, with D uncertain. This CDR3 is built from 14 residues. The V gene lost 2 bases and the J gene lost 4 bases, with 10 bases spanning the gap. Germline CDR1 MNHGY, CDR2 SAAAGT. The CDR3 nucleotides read TGTGCCAGCAGTTACCCCCTCCCGGCAGATACGCAGTATTTT. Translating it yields CASSYPLPADTQYF.

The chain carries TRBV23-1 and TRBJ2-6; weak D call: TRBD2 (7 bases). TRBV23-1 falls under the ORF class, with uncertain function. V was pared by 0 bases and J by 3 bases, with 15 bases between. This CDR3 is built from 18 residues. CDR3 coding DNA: TGCGCCAGCAGTCAATCGTCGGGGGGCGGTTTTGGGGCCAACGTCCTGACTTTC. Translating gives CASSQSSGGGFGANVLTF.

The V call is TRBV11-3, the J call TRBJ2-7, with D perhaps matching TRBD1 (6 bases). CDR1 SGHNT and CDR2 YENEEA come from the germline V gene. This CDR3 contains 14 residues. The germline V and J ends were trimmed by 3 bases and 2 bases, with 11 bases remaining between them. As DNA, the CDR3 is TGTGCCAGCAGCTTGGTGGGGGCGGCCTACGAGCAGTACTTC. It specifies CASSLVGAAYEQYF.

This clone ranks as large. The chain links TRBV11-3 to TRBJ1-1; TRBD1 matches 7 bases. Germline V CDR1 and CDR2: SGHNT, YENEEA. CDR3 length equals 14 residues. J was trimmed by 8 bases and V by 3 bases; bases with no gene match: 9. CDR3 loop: CASSLAGDSAEAFF. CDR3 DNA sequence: TGTGCCAGCAGCTTGGCGGGGGACAGTGCAGAAGCTTTCTTT.

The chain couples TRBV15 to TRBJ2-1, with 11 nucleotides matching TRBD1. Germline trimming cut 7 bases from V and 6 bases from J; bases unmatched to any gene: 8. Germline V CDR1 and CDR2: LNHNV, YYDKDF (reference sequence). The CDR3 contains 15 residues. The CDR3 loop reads CATNPGQGGSNEQFF. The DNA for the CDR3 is TGTGCCACCAACCCGGGACAGGGGGGTAGCAATGAGCAGTTCTTC.

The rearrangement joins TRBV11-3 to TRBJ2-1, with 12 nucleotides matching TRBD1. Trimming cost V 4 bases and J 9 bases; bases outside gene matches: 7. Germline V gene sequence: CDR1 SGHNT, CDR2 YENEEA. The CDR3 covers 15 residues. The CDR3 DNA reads TGTGCCAGCAGCTCGACGGGACAGGGGGCCGGTGAGCAGTTCTTC. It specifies CASSSTGQGAGEQFF.

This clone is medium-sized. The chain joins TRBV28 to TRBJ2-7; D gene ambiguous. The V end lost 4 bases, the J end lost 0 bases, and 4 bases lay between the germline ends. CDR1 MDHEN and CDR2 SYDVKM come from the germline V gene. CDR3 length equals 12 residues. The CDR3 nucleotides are TGTGCCAGCAGTTACGGCTCCTACGAGCAGTACTTC. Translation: CASSYGSYEQYF.

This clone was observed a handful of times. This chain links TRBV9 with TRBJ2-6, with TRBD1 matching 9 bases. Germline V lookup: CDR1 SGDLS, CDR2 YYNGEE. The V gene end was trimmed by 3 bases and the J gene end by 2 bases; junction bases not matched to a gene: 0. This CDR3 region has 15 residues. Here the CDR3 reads CASSGQGAGANVLTF. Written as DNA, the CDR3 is TGTGCCAGCAGCGGACAGGGGGCTGGGGCCAACGTCCTGACTTTC.

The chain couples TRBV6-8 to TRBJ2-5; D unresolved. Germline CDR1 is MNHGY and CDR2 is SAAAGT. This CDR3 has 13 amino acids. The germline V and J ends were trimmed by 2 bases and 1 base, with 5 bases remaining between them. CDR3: CASSYRPQETQYF. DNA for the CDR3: TGTGCCAGCAGTTACAGACCCCAAGAGACCCAGTACTTC.

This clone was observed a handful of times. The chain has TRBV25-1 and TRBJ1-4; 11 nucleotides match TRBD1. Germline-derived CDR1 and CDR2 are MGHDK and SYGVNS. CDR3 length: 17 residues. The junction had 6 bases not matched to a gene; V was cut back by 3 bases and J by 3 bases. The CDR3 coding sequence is TGTGCCAGCAGTGATTGGGGACAGGGGGGAGCTAATGAAAAACTGTTTTTT. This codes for CASSDWGQGGANEKLFF.

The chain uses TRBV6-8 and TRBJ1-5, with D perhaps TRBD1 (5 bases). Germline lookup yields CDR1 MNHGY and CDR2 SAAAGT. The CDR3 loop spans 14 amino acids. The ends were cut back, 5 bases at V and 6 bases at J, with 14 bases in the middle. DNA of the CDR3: TGTGCCAGCAGTCGATATCAGGGAGGTCAGCCCCAGCATTTT. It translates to CASSRYQGGQPQHF.

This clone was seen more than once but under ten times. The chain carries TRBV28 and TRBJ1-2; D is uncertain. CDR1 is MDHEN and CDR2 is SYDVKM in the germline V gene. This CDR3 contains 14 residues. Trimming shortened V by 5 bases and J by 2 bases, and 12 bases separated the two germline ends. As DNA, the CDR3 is TGTGCCAGCAGTGATCCGGGAGGGAACTATGGCTACACCTTC. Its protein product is CASSDPGGNYGYTF.

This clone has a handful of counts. CDR3 in amino acids: CASSPHGDTQYF. The CDR3 nucleotides read TGCGCCAGCAGCCCCCACGGGGATACGCAGTATTTT. The rearrangement joins TRBV10-2 to TRBJ2-3; D unresolved. The CDR3 has 12 amino acids. Germline CDR1 is WSHSY and CDR2 is SAAADI. The germline V and J ends were trimmed by 6 bases and 6 bases, with 10 bases remaining between them.

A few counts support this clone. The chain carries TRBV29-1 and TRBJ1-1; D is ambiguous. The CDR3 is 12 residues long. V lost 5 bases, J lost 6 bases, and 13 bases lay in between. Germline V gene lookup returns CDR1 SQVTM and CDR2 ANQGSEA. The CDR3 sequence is CSVYSGNPEAFF. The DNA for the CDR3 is TGCAGCGTTTATTCGGGTAACCCTGAAGCTTTCTTT.

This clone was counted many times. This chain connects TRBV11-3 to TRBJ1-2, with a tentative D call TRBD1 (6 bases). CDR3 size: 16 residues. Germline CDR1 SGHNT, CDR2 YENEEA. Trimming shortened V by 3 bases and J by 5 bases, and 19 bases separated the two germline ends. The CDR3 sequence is CASSLDVGQPKYGYTF. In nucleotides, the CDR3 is TGTGCCAGCAGCTTGGACGTGGGACAACCGAAATATGGCTACACCTTC.

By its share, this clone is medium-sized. The CDR3 nucleotides are TGTGCCAGCAGTCCGAGCGAGGACGAGCAGTTCTTC. Translated, it gives CASSPSEDEQFF. The chain recombines TRBV28 with TRBJ2-1; D gene unclear. Germline CDR1 is MDHEN and CDR2 is SYDVKM. Trimming shortened V by 5 bases and J by 10 bases, and 12 bases separated the two germline ends. There are 12 residues in the CDR3. Variable domain in full (rest from reference TRBV28 and TRBJ2-1): DVKVTQSSRYLVKRTGEKVFLECVQDMDHENMFWYRQDPGLGLRLIYFSYDVKMKEKGDIPEGYSVSREKKERFSLILESASTNQTSMYLCASSPSEDEQFFGPGTRLTVL.

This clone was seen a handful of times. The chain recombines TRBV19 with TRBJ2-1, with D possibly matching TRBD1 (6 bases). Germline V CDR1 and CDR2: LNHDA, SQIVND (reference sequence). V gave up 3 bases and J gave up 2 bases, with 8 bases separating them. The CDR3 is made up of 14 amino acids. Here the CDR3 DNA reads TGTGCCAGTAGTATGGGACAAGCCTACAATGAGCAGTTCTTC. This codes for CASSMGQAYNEQFF.

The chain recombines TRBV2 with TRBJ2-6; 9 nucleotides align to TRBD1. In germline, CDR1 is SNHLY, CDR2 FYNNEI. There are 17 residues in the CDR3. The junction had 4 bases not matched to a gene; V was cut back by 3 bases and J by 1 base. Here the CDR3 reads CASSDGQGPSGANVLTF. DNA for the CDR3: TGTGCCAGCAGTGACGGACAGGGGCCTTCTGGGGCCAACGTCCTGACTTTC. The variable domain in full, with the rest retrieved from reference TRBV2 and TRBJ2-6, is EPEVTQTPSHQVTQMGQEVILRCVPISNHLYFYWYRQILGQKVEFLVSFYNNEISEKSEIFDDQFSVERPDGSNFTLKIRSTKLEDSAMYFCASSDGQGPSGANVLTFGAGSRLTVL.